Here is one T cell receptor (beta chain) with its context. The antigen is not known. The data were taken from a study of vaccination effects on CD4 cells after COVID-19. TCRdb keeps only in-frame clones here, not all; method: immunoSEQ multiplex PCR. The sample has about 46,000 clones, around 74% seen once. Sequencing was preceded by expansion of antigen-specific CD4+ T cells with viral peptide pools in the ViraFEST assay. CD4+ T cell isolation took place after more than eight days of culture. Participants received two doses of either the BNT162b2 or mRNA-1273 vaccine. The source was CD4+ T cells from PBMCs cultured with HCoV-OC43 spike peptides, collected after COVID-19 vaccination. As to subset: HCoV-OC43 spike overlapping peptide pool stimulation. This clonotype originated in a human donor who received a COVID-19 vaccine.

The DNA of the CDR3 is TGTGCCAGCAGCCCAAAAGCTAGCGGGAATAAGATTTACGAGCAGTACTTC. Protein sequence: CASSPKASGNKIYEQYF. The chain uses TRBV5-4 and TRBJ2-7, with TRBD2 identical over 9 bases. This CDR3 comprises 17 residues. J lost 4 bases, V lost 4 bases, and 15 bases had no gene match. Germline lookup yields CDR1 SGHNT and CDR2 YYREEE (reference sequence).